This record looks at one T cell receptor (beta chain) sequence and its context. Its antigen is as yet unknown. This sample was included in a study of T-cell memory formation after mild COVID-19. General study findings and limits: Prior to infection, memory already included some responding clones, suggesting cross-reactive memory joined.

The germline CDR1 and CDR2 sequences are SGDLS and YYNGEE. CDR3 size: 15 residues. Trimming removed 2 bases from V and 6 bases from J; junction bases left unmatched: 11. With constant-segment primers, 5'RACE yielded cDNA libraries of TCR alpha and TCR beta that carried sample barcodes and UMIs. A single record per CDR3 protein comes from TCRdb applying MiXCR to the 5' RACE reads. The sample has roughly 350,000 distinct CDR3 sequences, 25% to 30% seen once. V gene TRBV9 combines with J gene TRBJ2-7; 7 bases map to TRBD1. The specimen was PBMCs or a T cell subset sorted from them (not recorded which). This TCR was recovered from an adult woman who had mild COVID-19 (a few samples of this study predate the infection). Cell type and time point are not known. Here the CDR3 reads CASSVGTVAGTEQYF. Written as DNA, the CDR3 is TGTGCCAGCAGCGTCGGGACAGTAGCAGGGACCGAGCAGTACTTC.